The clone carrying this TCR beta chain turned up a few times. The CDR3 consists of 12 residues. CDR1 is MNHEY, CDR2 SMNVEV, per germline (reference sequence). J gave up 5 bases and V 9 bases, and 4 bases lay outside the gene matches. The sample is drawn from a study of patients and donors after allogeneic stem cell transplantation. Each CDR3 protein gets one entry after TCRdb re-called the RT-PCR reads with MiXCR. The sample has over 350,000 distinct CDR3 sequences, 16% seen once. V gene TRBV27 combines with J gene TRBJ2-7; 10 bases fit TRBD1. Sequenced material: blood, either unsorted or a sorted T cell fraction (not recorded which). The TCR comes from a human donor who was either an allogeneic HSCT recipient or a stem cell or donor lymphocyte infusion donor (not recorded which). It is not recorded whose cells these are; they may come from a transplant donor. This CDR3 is CASQTGGDEQYF. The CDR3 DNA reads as TGTGCCAGTCAGACAGGGGGCGACGAGCAGTACTTC.